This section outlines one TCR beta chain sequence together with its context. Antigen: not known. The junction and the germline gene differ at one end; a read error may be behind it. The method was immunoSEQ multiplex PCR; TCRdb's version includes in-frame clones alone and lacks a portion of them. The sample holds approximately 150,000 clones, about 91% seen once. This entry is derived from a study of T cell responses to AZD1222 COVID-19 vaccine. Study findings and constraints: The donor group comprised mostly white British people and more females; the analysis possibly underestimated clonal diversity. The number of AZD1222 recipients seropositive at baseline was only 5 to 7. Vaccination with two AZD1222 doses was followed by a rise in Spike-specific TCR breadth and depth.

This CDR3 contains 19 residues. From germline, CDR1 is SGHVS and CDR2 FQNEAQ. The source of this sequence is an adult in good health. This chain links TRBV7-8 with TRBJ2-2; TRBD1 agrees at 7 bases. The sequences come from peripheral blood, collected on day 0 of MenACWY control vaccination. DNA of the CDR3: TGTGCCAGCACCTTACCCGGGACAGCCAAATCGCGATTCACCGGGGAGCTGTTTTTT. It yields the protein CASTLPGTAKSRFTGELFF.